The clone carrying this T cell receptor (beta chain) was seen only a few times. Its antigen is unidentified. This entry is derived from a study of T cells in localized non-small cell lung cancer. Study-wide results and limits: Appearances in adjacent lung were noted for a median around 55 of the top 100 tumor clones. Longer overall survival was associated with a higher density of T cells in the blood. Adjacent uninvolved lung tissue had the highest T cell clonality, exceeding tumor.

Profiled with immunoSEQ multiplex PCR; TCRdb holds only in-frame clones, not every one. This sample has approximately 67,000 clones, with around four fifths found just once. There are 12 residues in the CDR3. Trimming left V 7 bases short and J 4 bases short, with 11 bases between. CDR1 and CDR2 from the germline V gene are SGHRS and YFSETQ. The V gene is TRBV5-1, the J gene TRBJ1-2, with a tentative D call TRBD1 (6 bases). The receptor was derived from a female donor at least 60 years old with stage I lung adenocarcinoma. Sample: peripheral blood, taken before any cancer treatment. CDR3 in amino acids: CASGLTGYGYTF. As DNA, the CDR3 is TGCGCCAGCGGACTGACAGGCTATGGCTACACCTTC.